The sequence of this T cell receptor (beta chain) was determined in a study of OX40 agonist ivuxolimab in advanced cancers. V was clipped by 7 bases and J by 6 bases, with 18 bases between them. This CDR3 comprises 15 residues. CDR1 is SGHNT and CDR2 is YENEEA in the germline V gene. Study-level points and caveats: Circulating CD4+ and CD8+ T cells showed clonal expansion by week 6 at 0.1 to 3.0 mg/kg. In general, CD8+ T cells held more expanded clones than CD4+ did, on average. Also present in some nonresponders was a low level of normalized T-cell clonal expansion.

Using immunoSEQ multiplex PCR, the repertoire was profiled, and TCRdb retains in-frame clones only, with some absent. The repertoire holds about 19,000 clones, with roughly 89% as singletons. Details on this clone: What it recognizes is unknown.

The chain couples TRBV11-3 to TRBJ2-2; D is perhaps TRBD2 (7 bases). The sequenced sample was CD4+ or CD8+ T cells sorted from blood, obtained in a trial of the OX40 agonist ivuxolimab. The sequence was collected from an adult with an advanced solid tumor such as melanoma, head and neck, liver or kidney cancer. Written as DNA, the CDR3 is TGTGCCAGCACCGGGAGGACAGATCCGGCCGGGGAGCTGTTTTTT. Its protein product is CASTGRTDPAGELFF.